A selection of T cell receptor beta chains follows, all from one sample in a study of T cell responses to AZD1222 COVID-19 vaccine. TCRdb's copy holds only in-frame clones and misses some; the assay was immunoSEQ multiplex PCR. The sample consists of over 150,000 clones, roughly 92% of them appearing once. Sequencing was performed on peripheral blood, taken 28 days after the second AZD1222 dose. The source is an adult who received the AZD1222 COVID-19 vaccine. CDR3s include the opening cysteine and the closing phenylalanine or tryptophan. The D gene is left open where the match is weak. Clone size is shown for a subset of rows, as once, few, many or a class of expanded clone.

cdr3_length | j_call | v_call | d_call | clone_size | cdr3_nt | cdr3_aa
16 | TRBJ2-3 | TRBV25-1 | NA | NA | TGTGCCAGCAGTGAATCTAGGGGGGAGGGCCCGGATACGCAGTATTTT | CASSESRGEGPDTQYF
12 | TRBJ2-7 | TRBV12-5 | NA | NA | TGTGCTAGTGCCACAGGGTCCTACGAGCAGTACTTC | CASATGSYEQYF
12 | TRBJ2-7 | TRBV28 | NA | once | TGTGCCAGCAGCTGGGGGGCCAGCGAGCAGTACTTC | CASSWGASEQYF
18 | TRBJ2-7 | TRBV4-1 | NA | NA | TGCGCCAGCAGCCAAGATCAAACTGGAGGGGGGGCGGCCTACGAGCAGTACTTC | CASSQDQTGGGAAYEQYF
15 | TRBJ1-2 | TRBV11-2 | NA | NA | TGTGCCAGCAGCTTACGAGGGACGAAGCAAGGGGGCTACACCTTC | CASSLRGTKQGGYTF
14 | TRBJ1-6 | TRBV6-5 | NA | NA | TGTGCCAGCTCCCCAGGGATGGATAATTCACCCCTCCACTTT | CASSPGMDNSPLHF
14 | TRBJ1-2 | TRBV5-1 | NA | NA | TGCGCCAGCAGCTTAGGACCTTATAACTATGGCTACACCTTC | CASSLGPYNYGYTF
14 | TRBJ1-2 | TRBV9 | NA | NA | TGTGCCAGCAGCGTAGGCGTAGGGGCCTCTGGCTACACCTTC | CASSVGVGASGYTF
16 | TRBJ2-3 | TRBV4-2 | NA | NA | TGTGCCAGCAGCCTAAACATGGGCGGCAGCACAGATACGCAGTATTTT | CASSLNMGGSTDTQYF
18 | TRBJ2-7 | TRBV4-1 | TRBD2 | NA | TGCGCCAGCAGCCAAAAAACCGGGACTAGCGGGAGTTCCTACGAGCAGTACTTC | CASSQKTGTSGSSYEQYF
14 | TRBJ2-7 | TRBV30 | TRBD2 | NA | TGTGCCTGGAGCGGGGGACTAGCTGCCTACGAGCAGTACTTC | CAWSGGLAAYEQYF
15 | TRBJ2-2 | TRBV2 | TRBD1 | NA | TGTGCCAGCAGTCGACAGGGGCCGAACACCGGGGAGCTGTTTTTT | CASSRQGPNTGELFF
16 | TRBJ2-1 | TRBV11-3 | TRBD2 | NA | TGTGCCAGCAGCTTAGAGCCTAGCGGGAGGGCTGTTGAGCAGTTCTTC | CASSLEPSGRAVEQFF
14 | TRBJ1-1 | TRBV7-9 | NA | NA | TGTGCCAGCAGCTTAGTGGGGGGTGGTGGTGAAGCTTTCTTT | CASSLVGGGGEAFF
12 | TRBJ1-1 | TRBV6-5 | NA | once | TGTGCCAGCAGTTACTCGGGGCGTGAAGCTTTCTTT | CASSYSGREAFF
15 | TRBJ2-7 | TRBV30 | NA | NA | TGTGCCTGGACCCCACAGACCCATAGCTCCTACGAGCAGTACTTC | CAWTPQTHSSYEQYF
13 | TRBJ2-7 | TRBV6-2/TRBV6-3 | NA | NA | TGTGCCAGCAGTTACTCTGGTCCTTACGAGCAGTACTTC | CASSYSGPYEQYF
14 | TRBJ1-5 | TRBV2 | TRBD1 | NA | TGTGCCAGCAGTGAACGGACAGGGGGGGTGGCCCAGCATTTT | CASSERTGGVAQHF
15 | TRBJ2-7 | TRBV7-2 | NA | NA | TGTGCCAGCACCGAGGGACCGGCTATATCCTACGAGCAGTACTTC | CASTEGPAISYEQYF
13 | TRBJ1-1 | TRBV5-1 | NA | few | TGCGCCAGCAGCTTGGGGATGAACACTGAAGCTTTCTTT | CASSLGMNTEAFF
12 | TRBJ2-3 | TRBV10-1 | TRBD2 | NA | TGCGCCAGCAGTGAGGCGGGGGACACGCAGTATTTT | CASSEAGDTQYF
15 | TRBJ1-2 | TRBV6-5 | NA | NA | TGTGCCAGCAGTACTTGGACCGGAGCTAACTATGGCTACACCTTC | CASSTWTGANYGYTF
15 | TRBJ2-7 | TRBV28 | TRBD2 | NA | TGTGCCAGCAGAAAATGGACTAGCGGAAACTACGAGCAGTACTTC | CASRKWTSGNYEQYF
14 | TRBJ1-1 | TRBV3-1/TRBV3-2 | NA | once | TGTGCCAGCAGCCTTTTTAGGGGGAGGACTGAAGCTTTCTTT | CASSLFRGRTEAFF
14 | TRBJ2-5 | TRBV27 | TRBD1 | NA | TGTGCCAGCAGTTCATCGGGACAGCAAGAGACCCAGTACTTC | CASSSSGQQETQYF
13 | TRBJ2-1 | TRBV5-1 | NA | NA | TGCGCCAGCAGAGCGGACAGCTACAATGAGCAGTTCTTC | CASRADSYNEQFF
14 | TRBJ1-6 | TRBV30 | NA | NA | TGTGCCTGGAGTAATGCGGGAGATAATTCACCCCTCCACTTT | CAWSNAGDNSPLHF
14 | TRBJ2-1 | TRBV7-3 | TRBD2 | NA | TGTGCCAGCAGCTTAACCTCTTCCGGGACTAGAACATTCTTC | CASSLTSSGTRTFF
13 | TRBJ1-1 | TRBV7-9 | NA | NA | TGTGCCAGCAGCAATCGGGGGCGGGGAGAAGCTTTCTTT | CASSNRGRGEAFF
14 | TRBJ2-7 | TRBV28 | TRBD1 | NA | TGTGCCAGCAATCTACCGGGACAGGGTAATGAGCAGTACTTC | CASNLPGQGNEQYF
15 | TRBJ2-3 | TRBV11-2 | NA | NA | TGTGCCAGCAGCTTCCGACAGAGGTCCGCAGATACGCAGTATTTT | CASSFRQRSADTQYF
14 | TRBJ2-2 | TRBV11-1 | NA | NA | TGTGCCAGCAGCTTAAGGACCTCTTTCGGGGAGCTGTTTTTT | CASSLRTSFGELFF
13 | TRBJ1-2 | TRBV12-3/TRBV12-4 | NA | NA | TGTGCCAGCAGTTATGGGAACTACTATGGCTACACCTTC | CASSYGNYYGYTF
14 | TRBJ1-2 | TRBV28 | NA | NA | TGTGCCAGCAGAAATGCAGGGTTCGGCTATGGCTACACCTTC | CASRNAGFGYGYTF
12 | TRBJ1-2 | TRBV7-2 | NA | NA | TGTGCCAGCAGCTTAGGGGTCTATGGCTACACCTTC | CASSLGVYGYTF
13 | TRBJ1-5 | TRBV3-1/TRBV3-2 | TRBD1 | NA | TGTGCCAGTCCGGGACAGGGGAATCAGCCCCAGCATTTT | CASPGQGNQPQHF
13 | TRBJ2-1 | TRBV5-4 | NA | few | TGTGCCAGCAGCTTGGAGTGGGGAAATGAGCAGTTCTTC | CASSLEWGNEQFF
14 | TRBJ2-7 | TRBV5-4 | NA | once | TGTGCCAGCAGCCCCTCTCAAAGCTCCTACGAGCAGTACTTC | CASSPSQSSYEQYF
15 | TRBJ2-6 | TRBV6-5 | NA | NA | TGTGCCAGCAGTCGGTACCGCTCTGGGGCCAACGTCCTGACTTTC | CASSRYRSGANVLTF
11 | TRBJ1-2 | TRBV6-6 | NA | NA | TGTGCCAGTTCCTCGGGAGGTGGTTACACCTTC | CASSSGGGYTF
15 | TRBJ1-1 | TRBV3-1/TRBV3-2 | TRBD1 | NA | TGTGCCAGCAGCCAATCGCTCCAGGGGGCATCTGAAGCTTTCTTT | CASSQSLQGASEAFF
15 | TRBJ1-1 | TRBV7-3 | NA | NA | TGTGCCAGCAGCTTAGGGGTACAGGGTAAGACTGAAGCTTTCTTT | CASSLGVQGKTEAFF
18 | TRBJ1-6 | TRBV19 | TRBD1 | NA | TGTGCCAGTAGTAGAGGACAGGGGAGCGGGGTTAAAGGATTCCCCCTCCACTTT | CASSRGQGSGVKGFPLHF
15 | TRBJ1-3 | TRBV18 | NA | NA | TGTGCCAGCTCACCACTGACAGCCTCTGGAAACACCATATATTTT | CASSPLTASGNTIYF
17 | TRBJ2-5 | TRBV14 | NA | NA | TGTGCCAGCAGCCCCGCCAATTCCATGTTTCGCCAAGAGACCCAGTACTTC | CASSPANSMFRQETQYF
13 | TRBJ1-6 | TRBV6-5 | NA | NA | TGTGCCAGCAGCCGAGCAGGGAATTCACCCCTCCACTTT | CASSRAGNSPLHF
14 | TRBJ1-3 | TRBV9 | NA | NA | TGTGCCAGCAGCGGCCTTAGGAATGGAAACACCATATATTTT | CASSGLRNGNTIYF
18 | TRBJ2-3 | TRBV27 | NA | NA | TGTGCCAGCAGTTTATACGGGTTAGCGGACCCTAGCACAGATACGCAGTATTTT | CASSLYGLADPSTDTQYF
14 | TRBJ2-2 | TRBV4-2 | NA | NA | TGTGCCAGCAGCCAAGAAACTGTCACCGGGGAGCTGTTTTTT | CASSQETVTGELFF
14 | TRBJ2-1 | TRBV7-8 | TRBD2 | NA | TGTGCCAGCAAACTAGCGGGATTGTACAATGAGCAGTTCTTC | CASKLAGLYNEQFF
11 | TRBJ1-5 | TRBV12-5 | NA | NA | TGTGCTAGTGGCCCTAATCAGCCCCAGCATTTT | CASGPNQPQHF
13 | TRBJ1-2 | TRBV28 | NA | NA | TGTGCCAGCAGTATGACAGTAAACTATGGCTACACCTTC | CASSMTVNYGYTF
11 | TRBJ2-7 | TRBV28 | NA | NA | TGTGCCACTAGCCGAAACCACGAGCAGTACTTC | CATSRNHEQYF
13 | TRBJ2-7 | TRBV2 | TRBD2 | NA | TGTGCCAGTTGGACTAGCGACACCTACGAGCAGTACTTC | CASWTSDTYEQYF
15 | TRBJ1-5 | TRBV5-3 | NA | NA | TGTGCCAGAAGCTTGACCCAGCGGCGCAATCAGCCCCAGCATTTT | CARSLTQRRNQPQHF
15 | TRBJ1-4 | TRBV2 | NA | NA | TGTGCCAGCGTACCGGCTGGTCTACCTAATGAAAAACTGTTTTTT | CASVPAGLPNEKLFF
11 | TRBJ1-1 | TRBV11-2 | NA | NA | TGTGCCAGCAGCTCCTCGGGGTCTGCTTTCTTT | CASSSSGSAFF
14 | TRBJ2-1 | TRBV28 | NA | NA | TGTGCCAGCAAGGGAGCCCCTCAAGTCAATGAGCAGTTCTTC | CASKGAPQVNEQFF
15 | TRBJ2-2 | TRBV2 | NA | NA | TGTGCCAGCAGTGGGGCGGGGTGGAACACCGGGGAGCTGTTTTTT | CASSGAGWNTGELFF